What follows are 22 T cell receptor beta chains derived from one specimen sequenced in a study of shared clonotypes between healthy human individuals. TCRdb's table, derived via immunoSEQ multiplex PCR, lists solely in-frame clones and lacks some. The repertoire has some 2 million clones, roughly 94% of them found once; the top ten carry 0.1% to 0.15%. The sample comprised naive CD4+ T cells sorted from blood. Noted subset: CD45RA+ positively selected. All receptors come from a man aged 18 to 29 in good health.

With respect to this clone: Other DNA sequences in the sample encode the same CDR3. The CDR3 nucleotides are TGTGCCAGTAGTACTCGGGACAGTTCCTACGAGCAGTACTTC. This gives the protein CASSTRDSSYEQYF. The V gene is TRBV19, the J gene TRBJ2-7, with 7 bases matching TRBD1. Germline V gene sequence: CDR1 LNHDA, CDR2 SQIVND (reference sequence). V shed 4 bases, J shed 1 base, and the junction held 4 bases outside the gene matches. CDR3 length: 14 amino acids.

The genes are TRBV7-9 and TRBJ1-4; 9 bases match TRBD1. The CDR3 consists of 14 residues. Germline CDR1 and CDR2: SEHNR and FQNEAQ (reference sequence). With 6 bases clipped from V and 8 bases from J, the junction kept 7 bases outside the gene matches. CDR3 sequence (DNA): TGTGCCAGCAGTTACAGGGGGCCGGGGGAAAAACTGTTTTTT. The encoded protein is CASSYRGPGEKLFF.

Of note for this clone: Other DNA variants within this sample encode the same CDR3. The chain uses TRBV6-5 and TRBJ1-6, with no clear D. V lost 5 bases and J 4 bases, leaving 12 bases between the germline ends. Germline CDR1 MNHEY, CDR2 SVGAGI. The CDR3 totals 15 residues. CDR3 DNA sequence: TGTGCCAGCAGTCTCGACACCTTGTATAATTCACCCCTCCACTTT. Encoded protein: CASSLDTLYNSPLHF.

The chain employs TRBV6-1 and TRBJ1-1, with 7 bases aligning to TRBD1. This CDR3 comprises 13 residues. The V segment lost 6 bases and the J segment 1 base; nucleotides outside the gene matches: 2. Germline-derived CDR1 and CDR2 are MNHNS and SASEGT. The DNA of the CDR3 is TGTGCCAGCAGGGGACAGTGGAACACTGAAGCTTTCTTT. It yields the protein CASRGQWNTEAFF.

This chain connects TRBV28 to TRBJ2-5; tentative D call: TRBD2 (5 bases). Germline CDR1 reads MDHEN; CDR2 reads SYDVKM. This CDR3 region has 15 residues. Trimming shortened V by 6 bases and J by 1 base, and 15 bases separated the two germline ends. The CDR3 loop is CASSPRRLIQETQYF. The CDR3 DNA sequence: TGTGCCAGCAGCCCCCGCCGACTAATCCAAGAGACCCAGTACTTC.

This chain uses TRBV18 with TRBJ1-2; no clear D. The CDR3 length is 14 residues. Germline CDR1 KGHSH, CDR2 LQKENI. The germline V and J ends were trimmed by 4 bases and 10 bases, with 19 bases remaining between them. Here the CDR3 reads CASSHGSSPIDYTF. The CDR3 nucleotides are TGTGCCAGCTCACATGGCAGCTCCCCTATTGACTACACCTTC.

J is TRBJ2-7 and V is TRBV9, with 9 bases fitting TRBD2. The junction had 9 bases not matched to a gene; V was cut back by 3 bases and J by 2 bases. This CDR3 is built from 16 residues. CDR1 SGDLS and CDR2 YYNGEE come from the germline V gene. CDR3 residues: CASSAGGLAGTYEQYF. CDR3 DNA sequence: TGTGCCAGCAGCGCCGGGGGGCTAGCGGGAACCTACGAGCAGTACTTC.

The chain recombines TRBV2 with TRBJ2-2; D remains unclear. From germline, CDR1 is SNHLY and CDR2 FYNNEI. There are 11 residues in the CDR3. Between the trimmed V and J ends, which lost 8 bases and 6 bases, there was a span of 7 bases. The CDR3 loop is CASRRAGELFF. CDR3 bases: TGTGCCAGCCGTAGGGCCGGGGAGCTGTTTTTT.

On this clone: Distinct nucleotide sequences in the sample also encode this CDR3. This chain links TRBV7-2 with TRBJ2-5; 14 nucleotides match TRBD2. The V gene end was trimmed by 5 bases and the J gene end by 4 bases; junction bases not matched to a gene: 3. Germline CDR1 reads SGHTA; CDR2 reads FQGNSA. CDR3 length: 15 amino acids. This CDR3 reads CASSLGLAGGETQYF. CDR3 DNA sequence: TGTGCCAGCAGCCTTGGACTAGCGGGAGGAGAGACCCAGTACTTC.

The chain couples TRBV5-1 to TRBJ2-6; D gene uncertain. Trimming pared 4 bases from V and 2 bases from J, leaving 13 bases between. This CDR3 comprises 16 residues. CDR1 and CDR2 from the germline V gene are SGHRS and YFSETQ. The chain's CDR3 is CASSPPWGTGANVLTF. CDR3 sequence (DNA): TGCGCCAGCAGCCCACCGTGGGGAACTGGGGCCAACGTCCTGACTTTC.

V and J are TRBV30 and TRBJ1-1; D is unresolved. The CDR3 has 15 residues. Deletions cut 5 bases from V and 4 bases from J, with 20 bases between. Germline lookup yields CDR1 GTSNPN and CDR2 SVGIG (reference sequence). CDR3 loop: CAWSHPMIWGTEAFF. The CDR3 DNA is TGTGCCTGGTCTCATCCTATGATTTGGGGCACTGAAGCTTTCTTT.

V gene TRBV30 combines with J gene TRBJ2-7; 7 nucleotides align to TRBD2. This CDR3 contains 13 residues. From germline, CDR1 is GTSNPN and CDR2 SVGIG (reference sequence). V dropped 3 bases and J dropped 2; count of bases not matched to a gene: 4. The CDR3 region is CAWSRDYTYEQYF. In nucleotides, the CDR3 is TGTGCCTGGAGCAGGGACTATACCTACGAGCAGTACTTC.

The V gene is TRBV6-6, the J gene TRBJ1-1; a weak D match, TRBD1 (6 bases). CDR3 size: 15 residues. Germline V gives CDR1 MNHNY, CDR2 SVGAGI (reference sequence). The V end was cut by 8 bases, the J end by 0 bases, with 16 bases between. This CDR3 is CASGTRQDLNTEAFF. In DNA, the CDR3 is TGTGCCAGCGGGACCAGACAGGACTTGAACACTGAAGCTTTCTTT.

V usage is TRBV4-3 and J usage is TRBJ1-1; unclear D gene. Germline CDR1 reads LGHNA; CDR2 reads YSLEER. The CDR3 loop spans 13 amino acids. Trimming removed 0 bases at V and 11 bases at J, with 13 bases between. CDR3 DNA: TGCGCCAGCAGCCAAGAGTTTCGCCGCGGGGCTTTCTTT. Amino acids: CASSQEFRRGAFF.

V and J are TRBV29-1 and TRBJ2-7, with D uncertain. The CDR3 totals 13 residues. Germline lookup yields CDR1 SQVTM and CDR2 ANQGSEA. V was shortened by 2 bases and J by 6 bases, with 14 bases between the two germline ends. The CDR3 DNA sequence: TGCAGCGTTGAACTTAAGGCTACGGGCGAGCAGTACTTC. This encodes CSVELKATGEQYF.

This clone was observed once. CDR3 in DNA: TGTGCCAGCAGTGAAGGATCCGGGGCGTACTACGAGCAGTACTTC. Translating gives CASSEGSGAYYEQYF. The genes are TRBV6-1 and TRBJ2-7; possibly TRBD1 or TRBD2 for D (5 bases each). The CDR3 runs to 15 residues. From germline, CDR1 is MNHNS and CDR2 SASEGT. With 1 base removed from V and 3 bases from J, the gap between germline ends came to 13 bases.

J is TRBJ2-1 and V is TRBV30; 7 bases agree with TRBD2. Germline V CDR1 and CDR2: GTSNPN, SVGIG (reference sequence). With 5 bases clipped from V and 7 bases from J, the junction kept 11 bases outside the gene matches. This CDR3 is built from 14 residues. The CDR3 DNA sequence: TGTGCCTGGCACCGTAGCGGGCGGTTAAATGAGCAGTTCTTC. Protein product: CAWHRSGRLNEQFF.

A word on this clone: At the DNA level, this CDR3 is encoded by other sequences in the same sample as well. The chain has TRBV5-8 and TRBJ2-1; D unresolved. Germline V lookup: CDR1 SGHTS, CDR2 YDEGEE. There are 14 residues in the CDR3. V lost 2 bases and J lost 3, with 9 bases in between. As DNA, the CDR3 is TGTGCCAGCAGCTTAGGGCCCAGCTACAATGAGCAGTTCTTC. It codes for CASSLGPSYNEQFF.

The rearrangement uses TRBV27 and TRBJ2-1; 7 nucleotides agree with TRBD1. Germline trimming cut 2 bases from V and 4 bases from J; bases unmatched to any gene: 5. Germline V lookup: CDR1 MNHEY, CDR2 SMNVEV (reference sequence). There are 15 residues in the CDR3. The CDR3 sequence is CASSLMGQTYNEQFF. The CDR3 nucleotides read TGTGCCAGCAGTTTAATGGGACAGACTTACAATGAGCAGTTCTTC.

The chain carries TRBV7-9 and TRBJ2-3; 11 bases line up with TRBD1. Germline CDR1 SEHNR, CDR2 FQNEAQ (reference sequence). This CDR3 contains 13 residues. With 8 bases clipped from V and 10 bases from J, the junction kept 8 bases outside the gene matches. This CDR3 is CASVGQGANAQYF. The CDR3 DNA follows: TGTGCCAGCGTTGGACAGGGGGCGAATGCGCAGTATTTT.

V gene TRBV6-6 combines with J gene TRBJ1-6; TRBD1 agrees at 7 bases. Germline assignment: CDR1 MNHNY and CDR2 SVGAGI (reference sequence). V trimming: 7 bases; J trimming: 7 bases; junction bases outside the gene matches: 7. The CDR3 sequence is 14 residues long. This CDR3 is CASKPGQSNSPLHF. CDR3 coding DNA: TGTGCCAGCAAACCGGGACAGTCAAATTCACCCCTCCACTTT.

The J gene is TRBJ1-6, the V gene TRBV5-4; 9 bases align to TRBD1. From germline, CDR1 is SGHNT and CDR2 YYREEE (reference sequence). This CDR3 is built from 14 residues. V lost 5 bases and J lost 10; bases outside the gene matches: 7. The CDR3 loop reads CASRIQGAKSPLHF. CDR3 nucleotides: TGTGCCAGCAGAATACAGGGGGCTAAGTCACCCCTCCACTTT.